The present TCR beta chain was sequenced within a study of cytomegalovirus exposure and HLA in healthy donors. Findings and caveats of the study: A later analysis linked a missense variant in DCLRE1C to the trimming of TCR beta V and J genes. Reported performance of the classifier showed diagnosis of cytomegalovirus status with high specificity and sensitivity.

Germline values: CDR1 SNHLY, CDR2 FYNNEI. The CDR3 consists of 14 residues. Trimming pared 5 bases from V and 6 bases from J, leaving 13 bases between. Of note for this clone: Its antigen is still unknown.

PCR amplification relied on 60 Vbeta primers (plus 13 Jbeta primers). Profiled with immunoSEQ multiplex PCR; TCRdb holds only in-frame clones, not every one. The table lists 150,000 to 200,000 clones, more than 70% of them singletons, with approximately 1.4% in the top ten. The sequenced sample consisted of PBMCs. This chain joins TRBV2 and TRBJ1-4; maybe TRBD1 (6 bases). This clonotype originated in a girl aged 5-17 years in good health and CMV-seronegative. This CDR3 reads CASSIQGGYEKLFF. The CDR3 region has the DNA TGTGCCAGCAGTATACAGGGCGGTTATGAAAAACTGTTTTTT.